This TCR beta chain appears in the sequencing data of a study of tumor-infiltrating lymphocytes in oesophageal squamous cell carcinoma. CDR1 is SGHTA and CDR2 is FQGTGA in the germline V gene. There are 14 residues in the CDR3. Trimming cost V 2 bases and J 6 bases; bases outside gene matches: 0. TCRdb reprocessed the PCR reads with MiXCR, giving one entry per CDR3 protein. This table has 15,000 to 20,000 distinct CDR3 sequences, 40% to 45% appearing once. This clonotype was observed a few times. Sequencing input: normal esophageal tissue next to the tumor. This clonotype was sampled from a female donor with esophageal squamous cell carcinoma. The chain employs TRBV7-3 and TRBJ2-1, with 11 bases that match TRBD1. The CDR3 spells CASSLGTGGNEQFF. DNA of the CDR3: TGTGCCAGCAGCTTAGGGACAGGGGGCAATGAGCAGTTCTTC.